This is a list of T cell receptor beta chains from one sample in a study of blood T cell repertoires in COVID-19. TCRdb's table, derived via immunoSEQ multiplex PCR, lists solely in-frame clones and lacks some. The table includes roughly 410,000 clones, roughly 90% detected once. What was sequenced was peripheral blood. These receptors were taken from a man in his forties with acute or convalescent COVID-19. CDR3s include the opening cysteine and the closing phenylalanine or tryptophan. Fields, in order: J gene, D gene, clone size, V gene, CDR3 protein, CDR3 DNA. The D gene is left open where the match is weak. For some rows the clone size is stated as once, few or many, or as a class when expanded; others skip it.

>TRBJ2-2|-|-|TRBV11-2
CASSLVLVRGRTGELFF
TGTGCCAGCAGCTTAGTTCTGGTCAGGGGACGCACCGGGGAGCTGTTTTTT
>TRBJ1-1|TRBD1|-|TRBV19
CASRTDREVTEAFF
TGTGCCAGTCGAACGGACAGGGAGGTCACTGAAGCTTTCTTT
>TRBJ2-3|TRBD2|-|TRBV27
CASSLSVAGGGADTQYF
TGTGCCAGCAGTTTATCTGTAGCGGGGGGGGGCGCAGATACGCAGTATTTT
>TRBJ1-5|-|-|TRBV19
CASSMGGSRQPQHF
TGTGCCAGTAGTATGGGGGGTTCTAGGCAGCCCCAGCATTTT
>TRBJ1-4|-|-|TRBV4-1
CASSQGLDEKLFF
TGCGCCAGCAGCCAAGGACTAGATGAAAAACTGTTTTTT
>TRBJ2-6|-|-|TRBV2
CASSGQSGANVLTF
TGTGCCAGCAGCGGACAGTCTGGGGCCAACGTCCTGACTTTC
>TRBJ2-2|TRBD1|few|TRBV5-1
CASSLKRQGVPTGELFF
TGCGCCAGCAGCTTGAAGCGACAGGGGGTCCCCACCGGGGAGCTGTTTTTT
>TRBJ1-6|-|-|TRBV6-5
CASSYMRGSPLHF
TGTGCCAGCAGTTACATGCGGGGATCACCCCTCCACTTT
>TRBJ1-1|TRBD1|-|TRBV2
CASSPWTGVNTEAFF
TGTGCCAGCAGTCCATGGACAGGAGTGAACACTGAAGCTTTCTTT
>TRBJ1-2|-|-|TRBV7-6
CASSLGMTGGYTF
TGTGCCAGCAGCTTAGGAATGACAGGAGGCTACACCTTC
>TRBJ2-7|TRBD1|once|TRBV2
CASSTGTGALAYEQYF
TGTGCCAGCAGCACCGGGACAGGGGCTTTGGCCTACGAGCAGTACTTC
>TRBJ2-2|-|-|TRBV4-3
CASSLKAKGSGTGELFF
TGCGCCAGCAGCTTAAAGGCAAAAGGTTCGGGCACCGGGGAGCTGTTTTTT
>TRBJ1-2|-|-|TRBV6-6
CASTQITVYGYTF
TGTGCCAGCACCCAAATCACAGTTTATGGCTACACCTTC
>TRBJ2-5|-|-|TRBV7-2
CASSLAVYQETQYF
TGTGCCAGCAGCTTAGCCGTCTACCAAGAGACCCAGTACTTC
>TRBJ1-1|-|-|TRBV12-3/TRBV12-4
CASSSERNTEAFF
TGTGCCAGCAGTTCCGAGAGGAACACTGAAGCTTTCTTT
>TRBJ2-7|TRBD1|-|TRBV5-1
CASSLVLPGGYEQYF
TGCGCCAGCAGCTTGGTCCTTCCAGGGGGCTACGAGCAGTACTTC
>TRBJ2-3|-|-|TRBV21-1
CASGHAGKVTDTQYF
TGTGCCAGCGGCCACGCAGGCAAGGTCACAGATACGCAGTATTTT
>TRBJ2-1|-|-|TRBV5-1
CASSLEGENSYNEQFF
TGCGCCAGCAGCTTGGAAGGGGAAAACTCCTACAATGAGCAGTTCTTC
>TRBJ2-7|-|-|TRBV4-2
CASSQVMSTSYEQYF
TGTGCCAGCAGCCAAGTTATGTCTACCTCCTACGAGCAGTACTTC
>TRBJ2-3|-|-|TRBV12-3/TRBV12-4
CASSPDRNTQYF
TGTGCCAGCAGCCCAGACAGAAATACGCAGTATTTT
>TRBJ2-2|TRBD1|-|TRBV7-2
CASSTRTGGSGGELFF
TGTGCCAGCAGCACGCGGACAGGGGGCAGCGGCGGGGAGCTGTTTTTT
>TRBJ1-6|-|-|TRBV28
CASSLGGGPVGSSPLHF
TGTGCCAGCAGCTTGGGGGGAGGCCCGGTCGGAAGTTCACCCCTCCACTTT
>TRBJ1-5|-|-|TRBV6-2/TRBV6-3
CASSFTGTIPPQHF
TGTGCCAGCAGTTTCACCGGGACAATCCCCCCACAGCATTTT
>TRBJ2-7|-|-|TRBV12-5
CASGLVHPGSYEQYF
TGTGCTAGTGGTTTGGTACATCCAGGCTCCTACGAGCAGTACTTC
>TRBJ2-1|TRBD2|-|TRBV2
CASSELGGRAKNEQFF
TGTGCCAGCAGTGAATTAGGCGGGAGGGCCAAGAATGAGCAGTTCTTC
>TRBJ1-2|-|-|TRBV21-1
CASSKGQALGYTF
TGTGCCAGCAGTAAGGGACAGGCCCTAGGCTACACCTTC
>TRBJ1-4|TRBD1|-|TRBV5-5
CASSLGQALATEKLFF
TGTGCCAGCAGCCTGGGACAGGCGTTAGCCACTGAAAAACTGTTTTTT
>TRBJ2-7|TRBD1|-|TRBV29-1
CSVDSGTGVFYEQYF
TGCAGCGTAGACTCCGGGACAGGCGTTTTCTACGAGCAGTACTTC
>TRBJ2-2|-|few|TRBV28
CASSLYTPDTGELFF
TGTGCCAGCAGTTTATATACCCCGGACACCGGGGAGCTGTTTTTT
>TRBJ2-7|-|-|TRBV7-2
CASSLTAISYEQYF
TGTGCCAGCAGCTTAACTGCTATCTCCTACGAGCAGTACTTC
>TRBJ1-2|TRBD1|few|TRBV7-9
CASSPATGGFDGYTF
TGTGCCAGCAGCCCGGCGACAGGGGGTTTCGATGGCTACACCTTC
>TRBJ2-3|-|-|TRBV7-9
CASSLGLLDTQYF
TGTGCCAGCAGCTTAGGGCTTTTAGATACGCAGTATTTT
>TRBJ2-7|TRBD1|-|TRBV4-1
CASSAGGATYEQYF
TGCGCCAGCAGCGCAGGGGGCGCAACCTACGAGCAGTACTTC
>TRBJ2-2|TRBD2|-|TRBV6-5
CASRLAGGPGGELFF
TGTGCCAGCAGGCTAGCGGGGGGGCCCGGCGGGGAGCTGTTTTTT
>TRBJ2-5|TRBD1|-|TRBV5-1
CASRAGGGETQYF
TGCGCCAGCAGAGCAGGGGGCGGGGAGACCCAGTACTTC
>TRBJ1-2|-|-|TRBV4-1
CASSQVGVGNYGYTF
TGCGCCAGCAGCCAAGTCGGGGTCGGGAACTATGGCTACACCTTC
>TRBJ2-7|-|-|TRBV10-2
CASSESGSDPDF
TGCGCCAGCAGTGAGTCGGGGAGCGACCCCGACTTC
>TRBJ2-1|TRBD2|-|TRBV2
CASSGPSGYNEQFF
TGTGCCAGCAGTGGTCCTAGCGGCTACAATGAGCAGTTCTTC
>TRBJ2-7|-|-|TRBV29-1
CSVEGGGRGGHEQYF
TGCAGCGTTGAAGGTGGGGGCAGGGGTGGCCACGAGCAGTACTTC
>TRBJ2-7|TRBD2|-|TRBV29-1
CSVDKERGGSYEQYF
TGCAGCGTTGATAAGGAGCGGGGAGGTTCGTACGAGCAGTACTTC
>TRBJ2-5|TRBD1|once|TRBV24-1
CATSDTGQGQETQYF
TGTGCCACCAGTGATACGGGACAGGGGCAAGAGACCCAGTACTTC
>TRBJ2-1|TRBD2|once|TRBV10-3
CAILGDLGGAYNEQFF
TGTGCCATCCTGGGGGACCTCGGGGGGGCCTACAATGAGCAGTTCTTC
>TRBJ1-1|TRBD1|few|TRBV28
CASSLGTGLFF
TGTGCCAGCAGTTTAGGGACAGGGCTATTCTTT
>TRBJ1-1|-|-|TRBV21-1
CASSYPGGVFTEAFF
TGTGCCAGCAGCTACCCCGGAGGTGTGTTTACTGAAGCTTTCTTT
>TRBJ1-5|-|-|TRBV28
CASSLWPRGSYNQPQHF
TGTGCCAGCAGTTTATGGCCCAGGGGCAGCTACAATCAGCCCCAGCATTTT
>TRBJ2-5|-|-|TRBV5-1
CASSLATGQETQYF
TGCGCCAGCAGCTTGGCGACAGGCCAAGAGACCCAGTACTTC
>TRBJ2-3|TRBD2|-|TRBV13
CASSDPGTSGTDTQYF
TGTGCCAGCAGCGATCCCGGGACTAGCGGCACAGATACGCAGTATTTT
>TRBJ2-3|-|-|TRBV19
CASSIDEAGGRYF
TGTGCCAGTAGTATAGATGAGGCGGGCGGACGGTATTTT
>TRBJ1-3|-|-|TRBV18
CASSLLEGNTIYF
TGTGCCAGCTCACTATTGGAGGGAAACACCATATATTTT
>TRBJ1-6|-|-|TRBV13
CASSPRGEGGYNSPLHF
TGTGCCAGCAGCCCCCGTGGGGAAGGGGGATATAATTCACCCCTCCACTTT
>TRBJ1-1|-|-|TRBV6-2/TRBV6-3
CASSYPRRTGNTEAFF
TGTGCCAGCAGTTACCCCAGGCGAACAGGGAACACTGAAGCTTTCTTT
>TRBJ2-3|TRBD2|once|TRBV2
CASSPIAGSTDTQYF
TGTGCCAGCAGTCCAATAGCGGGCAGCACAGATACGCAGTATTTT
>TRBJ2-1|TRBD2|-|TRBV25-1
CASSDSPGGPSNEQFF
TGTGCCAGCAGTGATTCTCCGGGGGGGCCTAGCAATGAGCAGTTCTTC
>TRBJ2-5|TRBD2|-|TRBV29-1
CSVRSGGKETQYF
TGCAGCGTGCGAAGCGGGGGGAAAGAGACCCAGTACTTC
>TRBJ2-1|TRBD2|-|TRBV28
CASSWSGGAYNEQFF
TGTGCCAGCAGTTGGAGCGGGGGCGCCTACAATGAGCAGTTCTTC
>TRBJ2-7|TRBD1|-|TRBV6-5
CASRRDRGSYEQYF
TGTGCCAGCCGCCGGGACAGGGGTTCGTACGAGCAGTACTTC
>TRBJ2-2|-|-|TRBV21-1
CASIIPRGLVDTGELFF
TGTGCCAGCATCATCCCGAGGGGGTTAGTGGACACCGGGGAGCTGTTTTTT
>TRBJ2-7|-|-|TRBV7-3
CASSLGNSYEQYF
TGTGCCAGCAGCTTGGGCAATTCCTACGAGCAGTACTTC